This T cell receptor beta chain derives from a study of cytomegalovirus exposure and HLA in healthy donors. Germline-derived CDR1 and CDR2 are MNHEY and SMNVEV (reference sequence). Trimming at V came to 9 bases and at J to 4 bases, leaving 15 bases not matched to a gene. This CDR3 is built from 16 residues. PCR was performed using 60 Vbeta and 13 Jbeta primers. The method was immunoSEQ multiplex PCR; TCRdb's version includes in-frame clones alone and lacks a portion of them. The sample lists around 170,000 clones, almost 85% occurring once. The table lists this clone with a count of one. The sequencing input was PBMCs. The origin of this receptor is a boy aged 2 to 9 in good health and CMV-seronegative. The J gene is TRBJ1-1, the V gene TRBV27; 9 bases are a match to TRBD1. The CDR3 loop is CASHPDRGRGFTEAFF. Written as DNA, the CDR3 is TGTGCCAGTCACCCTGACAGGGGGAGAGGTTTCACTGAAGCTTTCTTT.